Presented here are 11 T cell receptor beta chains from one specimen sequenced in a study of cytotoxic CD8 clonotypes in ibrutinib-treated CLL. Clones were read by immunoSEQ multiplex PCR, and TCRdb kept only the in-frame ones, dropping some. Here the sample spans about 300,000 clones, around 69% being singletons. The input for sequencing was PBMCs, taken at disease progression, from a patient treated with ibrutinib. These TCRs come from a human donor with chronic lymphocytic leukemia.

The chain joins TRBV19 to TRBJ1-3; D remains ambiguous. V was trimmed by 5 bases and J by 0 bases, leaving 8 bases between them. This CDR3 comprises 14 residues. Germline V gene data show CDR1 as LNHDA and CDR2 as SQIVND (reference sequence). The CDR3 DNA sequence: TGTGCCAGTAGTCCGGGCAGCTCTGGAAACACCATATATTTT. It yields the protein CASSPGSSGNTIYF.

This chain connects TRBV5-4 to TRBJ2-5; maybe TRBD2 (5 bases). The CDR3 has 15 residues. Trimming took off 1 base at V and 1 base at J, with 11 bases between the two ends. Per the germline V gene, CDR1 is SGHNT and CDR2 is YYREEE (reference sequence). The CDR3 nucleotides are TGTGCCAGCAGCTTGTGGGAGTGGGTCCAAGAGACCCAGTACTTC. This codes for CASSLWEWVQETQYF.

This chain joins TRBV5-1 and TRBJ1-1, with a tentative D call TRBD1 (5 bases). V lost 4 bases, J lost 4 bases, and 20 bases lay in between. The CDR3 consists of 16 residues. Per the germline V gene, CDR1 is SGHRS and CDR2 is YFSETQ. This CDR3 reads CASSQRGIEMGTEAFF. The CDR3 nucleotides are TGCGCCAGCAGCCAGCGGGGGATTGAAATGGGCACTGAAGCTTTCTTT. Full variable domain (rest looked up from reference TRBV5-1 and TRBJ1-1): KAGVTQTPRYLIKTRGQQVTLSCSPISGHRSVSWYQQTPGQGLQFLFEYFSETQRNKGNFPGRFSGRQFSNSRSEMNVSTLELGDSALYLCASSQRGIEMGTEAFFGQGTRLTVV.

The chain carries TRBV9 and TRBJ2-1, with D unresolved. CDR1 and CDR2 from the germline V gene are SGDLS and YYNGEE. This CDR3 has 13 amino acids. V lost 3 bases to trimming and J lost 5 bases, with 9 bases between them. Written as DNA, the CDR3 is TGTGCCAGCAGCGGACGGAACAACAATGAGCAGTTCTTC. This sequence encodes CASSGRNNNEQFF.

The chain links TRBV4-1 to TRBJ1-1; weak D call: TRBD1 (5 bases). The V gene's germline CDR1 is MGHRA and CDR2 YSYEKL. V shed 4 bases and J shed 1 base, with 13 bases lying between them. This CDR3 comprises 15 residues. CDR3 region: CASSPTGTQNTEAFF. The CDR3 DNA follows: TGCGCCAGCAGCCCCACCGGGACCCAGAACACTGAAGCTTTCTTT.

V is TRBV10-3 and J is TRBJ1-5, with 9 bases identical to TRBD1. The CDR3 has 15 residues. V dropped 0 bases and J dropped 4; count of bases not matched to a gene: 1. Germline V gives CDR1 ENHRY, CDR2 SYGVKD. The CDR3 reads CAISESDRGNQPQHF. As DNA, the CDR3 is TGTGCCATCAGTGAGTCGGACAGGGGAAATCAGCCCCAGCATTTT.

The rearrangement joins TRBV7-7 to TRBJ2-3, with 9 bases lining up with TRBD2. The CDR3 has 15 amino acids. The V gene end was trimmed by 1 base and the J gene end by 2 bases; junction bases not matched to a gene: 1. Per germline, CDR1 SSHAT and CDR2 FNYEAQ (reference sequence). Here the CDR3 DNA reads TGTGCCAGCAGCTTAGGACTAGCGGTCACAGATACGCAGTATTTT. Protein sequence: CASSLGLAVTDTQYF.

The chain couples TRBV7-9 to TRBJ1-3; D may be TRBD1 (5 bases). V dropped 3 bases and J dropped 1 base, with 13 bases sitting between them. CDR1 is SEHNR, CDR2 FQNEAQ, per germline (reference sequence). The CDR3 sequence is 16 residues long. CDR3 sequence: CASSLAGTDSGNTIYF. DNA for the CDR3: TGTGCCAGCAGCTTGGCAGGGACTGATTCTGGAAACACCATATATTTT.

This chain links TRBV7-9 with TRBJ2-7; TRBD1 aligns across 10 bases. Germline assignment: CDR1 SEHNR and CDR2 FQNEAQ (reference sequence). The CDR3 spans 16 residues. J lost 4 bases, V lost 5 bases, and 11 bases had no gene match. CDR3 DNA sequence: TGTGCCAGCAGCGTTTACCGGGACAGGGGCGATTACGAGCAGTACTTC. It is translated as CASSVYRDRGDYEQYF.

This clone was counted once. The CDR3 reads CASSQVIDRGLGANVLTF. The CDR3 nucleotides are TGCGCCAGCAGCCAAGTAATCGACAGGGGGCTTGGGGCCAACGTCCTGACTTTC. V and J are TRBV4-3 and TRBJ2-6, with 10 bases that match TRBD1. This CDR3 spans 18 amino acids. The ends lost 1 base at V and 3 bases at J; junction bases unmatched: 6. Germline lookup yields CDR1 LGHNA and CDR2 YSLEER.

The chain employs TRBV6-1 and TRBJ2-2; 7 bases are shared with TRBD1. V was pared by 0 bases and J by 2 bases, with 9 bases of the junction left unmatched. The CDR3 sequence is 18 residues long. The germline gives CDR1 MNHNS, CDR2 SASEGT. The DNA of the CDR3 is TGTGCCAGCAGTGAAGCCTTGTCGTCAGGGGGAAACACCGGGGAGCTGTTTTTT. It codes for CASSEALSSGGNTGELFF.